This entry lists 21 T cell receptor beta chains sequenced from one sample in a study of cytomegalovirus exposure and HLA in healthy donors. Primers: 60 Vbeta forward and 13 Jbeta reverse. The table came from immunoSEQ multiplex PCR; TCRdb's copy has only in-frame clones and leaves some out. The sample records roughly 73,000 clones, 75% being singletons. The sequencing input was PBMCs. The source is a man aged 70 or older in good health and CMV-seronegative.

The sample holds a few counts of this clone. The chain employs TRBV18 and TRBJ1-1, with 11 bases identical to TRBD1. The V and J ends lost 4 bases and 3 bases, in that order; junction bases with no gene match: 1. The CDR3 totals 14 residues. Germline V CDR1 and CDR2: KGHSH, LQKENI. The CDR3 DNA is TGTGCCAGCTCACGGGGACAGGGGGACACTGAAGCTTTCTTT. Its protein product is CASSRGQGDTEAFF. Full variable domain (outside the CDR3, taken from reference TRBV18 and TRBJ1-1): NAGVMQNPRHLVRRRGQEARLRCSPMKGHSHVYWYRQLPEEGLKFMVYLQKENIIDESGMPKERFSAEFPKEGPSILRIQQVVRGDSAAYFCASSRGQGDTEAFFGQGTRLTVV.

This clone was detected once. This chain connects TRBV18 to TRBJ1-4; no clear D. This CDR3 spans 15 amino acids. Germline V gene lookup returns CDR1 KGHSH and CDR2 LQKENI. V was trimmed by 2 bases and J by 1 base, leaving 8 bases between them. The CDR3 nucleotides read TGTGCCAGCTCACCAGGGGAGGGAACTAATGAAAAACTGTTTTTT. It is translated as CASSPGEGTNEKLFF.

The chain is built from TRBV11-2 and TRBJ2-1; D is unclear. The V gene lost 0 bases and the J gene lost 3 bases, with 9 bases spanning the gap. The CDR3 spans 15 residues. CDR1 and CDR2 from the germline V gene are SGHAT and FQNNGV. Here the CDR3 DNA reads TGTGCCAGCAGCTTAGAATCCGGCGGCTACAATGAGCAGTTCTTC. This encodes CASSLESGGYNEQFF. Full variable domain (missing parts from reference TRBV11-2 and TRBJ2-1): EAGVAQSPRYKIIEKRQSVAFWCNPISGHATLYWYQQILGQGPKLLIQFQNNGVVDDSQLPKDRFSAERLKGVDSTLKIQPAKLEDSAVYLCASSLESGGYNEQFFGPGTRLTVL.

CDR3 region: CASSDSGQFYGYTF. For the CDR3, the DNA is TGCGCCAGCAGCGACTCGGGACAGTTCTATGGCTACACCTTC. The chain employs TRBV5-1 and TRBJ1-2, with 7 nucleotides matching TRBD1. The CDR3 is 14 residues long. Germline V gene lookup returns CDR1 SGHRS and CDR2 YFSETQ. The V gene end was trimmed by 4 bases and the J gene end by 4 bases; junction bases not matched to a gene: 7.

This chain connects TRBV29-1 to TRBJ2-7; 8 bases are shared with TRBD1. CDR1 SQVTM and CDR2 ANQGSEA come from the germline V gene. The CDR3 is made up of 13 amino acids. Trimming took 4 bases from V and 7 from J; bases not matched to a gene: 9. The CDR3, as DNA: TGCAGCGTTGCTGACAGGGGAGGAGGGGAGCAGTACTTC. Translation gives CSVADRGGGEQYF.

The chain links TRBV7-2 to TRBJ1-5; 11 nucleotides line up with TRBD1. This CDR3 has 16 amino acids. CDR1 is SGHTA and CDR2 is FQGNSA in the germline V gene. V was pared by 5 bases and J by 4 bases, with 7 bases of the junction left unmatched. This CDR3 reads CASSLGTGGLNQPQHF. CDR3 DNA: TGTGCCAGCAGCCTTGGGACAGGGGGATTAAATCAGCCCCAGCATTTT.

The chain joins TRBV5-1 to TRBJ1-1; TRBD1 aligns across 8 bases. Trimming took 4 bases from V and 11 from J; bases not matched to a gene: 10. The CDR3 is made up of 13 amino acids. CDR1 is SGHRS and CDR2 is YFSETQ in the germline V gene. CDR3 amino acids: CASSPLGQGGAFF. The CDR3 DNA is TGCGCCAGCAGCCCCCTCGGACAGGGCGGGGCTTTCTTT.

The CDR3 nucleotides read TGCGCCAGCAGCCGTAGCGGGAGTGACACCGGGGAGCTGTTTTTT. As protein: CASSRSGSDTGELFF. The genes are TRBV4-1 and TRBJ2-2; 9 nucleotides align to TRBD2. The CDR3 has 15 amino acids. J lost 3 bases, V lost 4 bases, and 3 bases had no gene match. Germline CDR1 reads MGHRA; CDR2 reads YSYEKL.

The chain combines TRBV7-9 with TRBJ2-5, with 11 bases lining up with TRBD2. The CDR3 runs 15 residues. V was clipped by 5 bases and J by 5 bases; unmatched bases: 7. Per germline, CDR1 SEHNR and CDR2 FQNEAQ (reference sequence). This CDR3 reads CASSEKLAGVETQYF. The CDR3 DNA reads as TGTGCCAGCAGCGAAAAACTAGCGGGAGTGGAGACCCAGTACTTC.

The chain has TRBV18 and TRBJ1-2; 8 bases agree with TRBD1. Germline V gene sequence: CDR1 KGHSH, CDR2 LQKENI. The CDR3 spans 18 residues. Germline trimming cut 3 bases from V and 0 bases from J; bases unmatched to any gene: 12. The chain's CDR3 is CASSPEGRTGFTNYGYTF. DNA for the CDR3: TGTGCCAGCTCACCCGAGGGCCGGACAGGGTTCACTAACTATGGCTACACCTTC.

The gene calls are TRBV7-2 and TRBJ1-1; 9 bases fit TRBD1. Losses at the gene ends were 5 bases for V and 4 bases for J; bases not matched to a gene: 11. This CDR3 spans 16 amino acids. CDR1 and CDR2 from the germline V gene are SGHTA and FQGNSA. CDR3 sequence reads: CASSLTGTGRGTEAFF. CDR3 bases: TGTGCCAGCAGCCTGACCGGGACAGGGAGAGGCACTGAAGCTTTCTTT.

This clone came up a few times. Written as DNA, the CDR3 is TGTGCCAGCTCAGCCGACAGACTAGCGAACACTGAAGCTTTCTTT. Its translation: CASSADRLANTEAFF. This chain links TRBV18 with TRBJ1-1; a possible D gene is TRBD1 (5 bases). The germline V gene has CDR1 KGHSH and CDR2 LQKENI. CDR3 length: 15 amino acids. The germline V and J ends were trimmed by 5 bases and 1 base, with 14 bases remaining between them.

The table lists this clone with a few counts. This chain uses TRBV9 with TRBJ1-3; possibly TRBD1 for D (6 bases). The CDR3 totals 15 residues. V lost 0 bases and J lost 7, with 14 bases in between. Per germline, CDR1 SGDLS and CDR2 YYNGEE. The CDR3, as DNA: TGTGCCAGCAGCGTAGATCCACAGGGTGGGAACACCATATATTTT. Translating gives CASSVDPQGGNTIYF.

V is TRBV30 and J is TRBJ2-2, with 7 nucleotides matching TRBD2. Germline V gene lookup returns CDR1 GTSNPN and CDR2 SVGIG (reference sequence). V trimming: 2 bases; J trimming: 3 bases; junction bases outside the gene matches: 12. CDR3 length equals 17 residues. The CDR3 DNA reads as TGTGCCTGGAGTATTCGTGCTAGCGGCACCCACACCGGGGAGCTGTTTTTT. Amino acid sequence: CAWSIRASGTHTGELFF. Filled out from reference TRBV30 and TRBJ2-2, the complete variable domain reads SQTIHQWPATLVQPVGSPLSLECTVEGTSNPNLYWYRQAAGRGLQLLFYSVGIGQISSEVPQNLSASRPQDRQFILSSKKLLLSDSGFYLCAWSIRASGTHTGELFFGEGSRLTVL.

The rearrangement uses TRBV7-8 and TRBJ2-5; D is unclear. The length of the CDR3 is 13 residues. The germline V and J ends were trimmed by 2 bases and 5 bases, with 9 bases remaining between them. Germline V gene lookup returns CDR1 SGHVS and CDR2 FQNEAQ. CDR3 nucleotides: TGTGCCAGCAGCTTACTACCTTCGGAGACCCAGTACTTC. Protein product: CASSLLPSETQYF. The full variable domain, rest sourced from reference TRBV7-8 and TRBJ2-5, is GAGVSQSPRYKVAKRGQDVALRCDPISGHVSLFWYQQALGQGPEFLTYFQNEAQLDKSGLPSDRFFAERPEGSVSTLKIQRTQQEDSAVYLCASSLLPSETQYFGPGTRLLVL.

With respect to this clone: A far more abundant clone sits one base away, making this likely a read error. The J gene is TRBJ1-1, the V gene TRBV30, with D maybe TRBD1 (6 bases). This CDR3 comprises 16 residues. V gave up 0 bases and J gave up 0 bases, with 14 bases separating them. The germline V gene encodes CDR1 GTSNPN and CDR2 SVGIG (reference sequence). The CDR3 spells CAWSVGGWRLNTEAFF. The CDR3 bases are TGTGCCTGGAGTGTAGGGGGTTGGCGGTTGAACACTGAAGCTTTCTTT.

This sequence joins TRBV9 and TRBJ2-1, with 7 bases that match TRBD1. V gave up 0 bases and J gave up 4 bases; unmatched junction bases: 1. Germline V CDR1 and CDR2: SGDLS, YYNGEE. This CDR3 is built from 14 residues. The CDR3 coding sequence is TGTGCCAGCAGCGTAGGGGACAGATACAATGAGCAGTTCTTC. As protein: CASSVGDRYNEQFF.

The rearrangement joins TRBV28 to TRBJ1-5; no reliable D call. The CDR3 length is 15 residues. V dropped 3 bases and J dropped 0 bases, with 9 bases sitting between them. From germline, CDR1 is MDHEN and CDR2 SYDVKM. The CDR3 is CASSLSRNSNQPQHF. In DNA form, the CDR3 reads TGTGCCAGCAGTTTGAGCAGGAATAGCAATCAGCCCCAGCATTTT.

The chain uses TRBV30 and TRBJ1-5, with D possibly matching TRBD1 (5 bases). V was shortened by 2 bases and J by 4 bases, with 12 bases between the two germline ends. The CDR3 spans 14 residues. Germline V gives CDR1 GTSNPN, CDR2 SVGIG (reference sequence). The CDR3 DNA reads as TGTGCCTGGAGTCCCCGACAGCCAAATCAGCCCCAGCATTTT. Translating it yields CAWSPRQPNQPQHF.

The chain couples TRBV5-4 to TRBJ2-6; no definite D call. Trimming took off 4 bases at V and 4 bases at J, with 15 bases between the two ends. The CDR3 is made up of 16 amino acids. CDR1 and CDR2 (germline): SGHNT, YYREEE (reference sequence). The CDR3 spells CASSEDRWRGANVLTF. Here the CDR3 DNA reads TGTGCCAGCAGCGAGGATCGGTGGCGCGGGGCCAACGTCCTGACTTTC. Combining the CDR3 with reference TRBV5-4 and TRBJ2-6 gives the whole variable domain ETGVTQSPTHLIKTRGQQVTLRCSSQSGHNTVSWYQQALGQGPQFIFQYYREEENGRGNFPPRFSGLQFPNYSSELNVNALELDDSALYLCASSEDRWRGANVLTFGAGSRLTVL.

The chain employs TRBV6-6 and TRBJ2-5, with a tentative D call TRBD1 (6 bases). Germline values: CDR1 MNHNY, CDR2 SVGAGI (reference sequence). This CDR3 contains 14 residues. Trimming shortened V by 6 bases and J by 5 bases, and 16 bases separated the two germline ends. CDR3 amino acids: CASSPGTPLETQYF. The CDR3 region has the DNA TGTGCCAGCAGCCCCGGGACACCTCTTGAGACCCAGTACTTC.